The rows below give T cell receptor beta chains drawn from one sample of a study of T cell changes during pregnancy in multiple sclerosis. Repertoires were generated with immunoSEQ multiplex PCR, while TCRdb's copy carries only in-frame clones and drops some. The repertoire holds approximately 52,000 clones, with around 93% as singletons. Specimen: CD4+ T cells from peripheral blood mononuclear cells, collected after pregnancy. These receptors were obtained from a female donor with multiple sclerosis, enrolled in a pregnancy study. Both conserved end residues are part of each CDR3. A D gene is named only where the DNA matches it firmly. Not all rows give a size; the values are once, few, many and, for expanded clones, a class.

-	TRBJ1-2	13	TRBD1	TRBV29-1	CSVQGQGLYGYTF	TGCAGCGTTCAGGGACAGGGCCTCTATGGCTACACCTTC
once	TRBJ1-2	15	TRBD1	TRBV28	CALAKSGQRARGYTF	TGTGCTTTGGCCAAATCGGGACAGAGGGCGAGGGGCTACACCTTC
once	TRBJ2-3	18	TRBD2	TRBV2	CASSEGTSGRPYTDTQYF	TGTGCCAGCAGTGAGGGGACTAGCGGGAGGCCCTACACAGATACGCAGTATTTT
-	TRBJ2-5	15	-	TRBV7-2	CASSLTGTFQETQYF	TGTGCCAGCAGCTTAACCGGGACATTCCAAGAGACCCAGTACTTC
-	TRBJ1-2	14	TRBD1	TRBV7-3	CASSFGGQGYGYTF	TGTGCCAGCAGCTTTGGGGGACAGGGCTATGGCTACACCTTC
-	TRBJ2-1	16	-	TRBV2	CASSELAGPTYNEQFF	TGTGCCAGCAGTGAACTGGCGGGCCCGACCTACAATGAGCAGTTCTTC
-	TRBJ2-1	15	TRBD2	TRBV6-5	CASSRASGPWNEQFF	TGTGCCAGCAGTCGTGCTAGCGGGCCCTGGAATGAGCAGTTCTTC
-	TRBJ1-6	16	-	TRBV7-9	CASSLGSGFYNSPLHF	TGTGCCAGCAGCTTAGGGTCAGGGTTCTACAATTCACCCCTCCACTTT
-	TRBJ1-5	14	TRBD1	TRBV28	CASRTGVANQPQHF	TGTGCCAGCAGGACAGGGGTGGCCAATCAGCCCCAGCATTTT
-	TRBJ1-4	14	-	TRBV9	CASSQSPSREKLFF	TGTGCCAGCAGCCAGTCCCCTTCGAGGGAAAAACTGTTTTTT
-	TRBJ2-6	11	-	TRBV2	CASRGSWILTF	TGTGCCAGCAGGGGCAGTTGGATCCTGACTTTC
few	TRBJ2-6	16	TRBD2	TRBV15	CATTGLAASGANVLTF	TGTGCCACCACCGGACTAGCGGCCTCTGGGGCCAACGTCCTGACTTTC
-	TRBJ2-5	17	TRBD2	TRBV5-6	CASSPRLAGGRQETQYF	TGTGCCAGCAGCCCCCGACTAGCGGGAGGCCGCCAAGAGACCCAGTACTTC
-	TRBJ2-1	20	TRBD2	TRBV19	CASSSHLSSGRVRSYNEQFF	TGTGCCAGTAGCAGCCACCTTTCTAGCGGGAGGGTCCGCTCCTACAATGAGCAGTTCTTC
-	TRBJ2-3	14	-	TRBV7-2	CASSPWTSADTQYF	TGTGCCAGCAGCCCCTGGACTTCCGCAGATACGCAGTATTTT
-	TRBJ2-6	16	-	TRBV10-3	CAISERGFTGANVLTF	TGTGCCATCAGTGAGAGGGGTTTCACTGGGGCCAACGTCCTGACTTTC
once	TRBJ2-3	13	TRBD2	TRBV2	CASKRLAPDTQYF	TGTGCCAGCAAGAGACTAGCGCCAGATACGCAGTATTTT
-	TRBJ2-1	13	-	TRBV11-2	CASSPTVYNEQFF	TGTGCCAGCAGCCCAACAGTTTACAATGAGCAGTTCTTC
-	TRBJ2-1	16	TRBD1	TRBV6-5	CASSYRRQGMYNEQFF	TGTGCCAGCAGTTACCGGAGACAGGGGATGTACAATGAGCAGTTCTTC
-	TRBJ1-1	13	-	TRBV30	CAYHRAGGTEAFF	TGTGCCTACCACAGGGCAGGTGGCACTGAAGCTTTCTTT
-	TRBJ2-3	13	-	TRBV19	CASSRRRADTQYF	TGTGCCAGTAGTCGGCGGCGCGCAGATACGCAGTATTTT
-	TRBJ2-5	14	-	TRBV5-1	CASSLGTPGETQYF	TGCGCCAGCAGCTTAGGGACACCGGGAGAGACCCAGTACTTC
-	TRBJ2-2	15	TRBD1	TRBV7-9	CASSYQTGGAGELFF	TGTGCCAGCAGCTACCAGACAGGGGGGGCCGGGGAGCTGTTTTTT
-	TRBJ1-4	14	-	TRBV7-9	CASSLHSTNEKLFF	TGTGCCAGCAGCTTACATTCCACTAATGAAAAACTGTTTTTT
-	TRBJ1-1	16	-	TRBV7-9	CASSLARVGVGAEAFF	TGTGCCAGCAGCTTAGCAAGGGTAGGGGTGGGTGCTGAAGCTTTCTTT
-	TRBJ1-2	13	-	TRBV6-5	CASSYFGDYGYTF	TGTGCCAGCAGTTACTTCGGGGACTATGGCTACACCTTC
-	TRBJ2-7	13	-	TRBV5-4	CASSGRDQGEQYF	TGTGCCAGCAGCGGCCGGGACCAGGGGGAGCAGTACTTC
-	TRBJ1-2	15	TRBD1	TRBV6-6	CASTYQATGDYGYTF	TGTGCCAGCACCTACCAGGCTACAGGGGACTATGGCTACACCTTC
-	TRBJ2-5	15	-	TRBV9	CASSVATADQGSQYF	TGTGCCAGCAGCGTAGCTACGGCCGATCAAGGGAGCCAGTACTTC
-	TRBJ2-5	18	TRBD2	TRBV4-2	CASSQLLPGLAPQETQYF	TGTGCCAGCAGCCAACTTCTACCGGGACTAGCGCCCCAAGAGACCCAGTACTTC
-	TRBJ2-1	18	TRBD2	TRBV2	CASSTPRRAGLRANEQFF	TGTGCCAGCAGCACCCCACGTAGAGCGGGATTGAGAGCCAATGAGCAGTTCTTC
-	TRBJ1-2	13	-	TRBV19	CASSVRRDSGYTF	TGTGCCAGTAGTGTCCGTCGGGACTCTGGCTACACCTTC
-	TRBJ1-5	12	-	TRBV10-3	CAAQGVGQPQHF	TGTGCCGCTCAAGGGGTAGGTCAGCCCCAGCATTTT
-	TRBJ1-2	12	-	TRBV28	CASSSSGVGYTF	TGTGCCAGCAGTTCCTCGGGAGTTGGCTACACCTTC
once	TRBJ2-1	17	TRBD2	TRBV7-2	CASSLSYSGSSYNEQFF	TGTGCCAGCAGCTTATCGTATAGCGGGAGCTCCTACAATGAGCAGTTCTTC
-	TRBJ2-5	18	-	TRBV4-3	CASSQARLVGGPQETQYF	TGCGCCAGCAGCCAAGCCCGACTAGTAGGTGGCCCACAAGAGACCCAGTACTTC
-	TRBJ2-7	14	TRBD2	TRBV5-6	CASSLSGGSYEQYF	TGTGCCAGCAGCTTGTCGGGAGGCTCCTACGAGCAGTACTTC
few	TRBJ2-1	16	TRBD2	TRBV18	CASSPPQAGSNNEQFF	TGTGCCAGCTCACCACCCCAAGCGGGAAGCAACAATGAGCAGTTCTTC
-	TRBJ2-7	14	-	TRBV5-6	CASTPRPGDYEQYF	TGTGCCAGCACCCCGCGCCCGGGGGACTACGAGCAGTACTTC
-	TRBJ2-5	12	-	TRBV7-6	CASSLVAETQYF	TGTGCCAGCAGCTTAGTAGCAGAGACCCAGTACTTC
-	TRBJ2-7	13	-	TRBV15	CATSRDLLYEQYF	TGTGCCACCAGCAGAGATTTACTATACGAGCAGTACTTC
-	TRBJ1-1	14	TRBD1	TRBV27	CASRQQGGGTEAFF	TGTGCCAGCAGACAACAGGGGGGGGGCACTGAAGCTTTCTTT
-	TRBJ2-7	15	-	TRBV6-6	CASSYLGGTPYEQYF	TGTGCCAGCAGCTATCTGGGCGGGACCCCTTACGAGCAGTACTTC
-	TRBJ2-7	17	TRBD1	TRBV27	CASSLLYRGQGAPEQYF	TGTGCCAGCAGTCTCCTTTATAGGGGACAGGGAGCCCCCGAGCAGTACTTC
-	TRBJ1-4	15	-	TRBV5-5	CASSAYPRQGEKLFF	TGTGCCAGCAGCGCCTACCCGAGGCAGGGTGAAAAACTGTTTTTT
-	TRBJ2-2	15	-	TRBV15	CATSRDRLNTGELFF	TGTGCCACCAGCAGAGACAGGCTGAACACCGGGGAGCTGTTTTTT
-	TRBJ2-4	15	-	TRBV7-2	CASSPLPLAKNIQYF	TGTGCCAGCAGCCCCCTACCTCTAGCCAAAAACATTCAGTACTTC
-	TRBJ1-5	16	-	TRBV5-1	CASSLVEFISNQPQHF	TGCGCCAGCAGCTTGGTCGAGTTTATTAGCAATCAGCCCCAGCATTTT
-	TRBJ2-3	14	-	TRBV7-7	CASSPPGSADTQYF	TGTGCTAGCAGCCCACCAGGTAGCGCAGATACGCAGTATTTT